The entry below describes one TCR beta chain. This record belongs to a study of blood T cell repertoires in COVID-19. As for the study in general: Spain, Italy and the United States supplied samples that represented acute and convalescent COVID-19.

In the authors' methods: Estimated nucleated cell counts came from reference gene primer amplification. Measured with immunoSEQ multiplex PCR; TCRdb has only the in-frame clones, and not every one. The D gene and trimming were derived from the DNA, and the V and J assignments and clone size from that table. The repertoire has about 140,000 clones, roughly 80% of them found once; the top ten carry around 4.8%. The CDR3 covers 16 residues. The germline CDR1 and CDR2 sequences are MNHNS and SASEGT. Trimming shortened V by 2 bases and J by 0 bases, and 13 bases separated the two germline ends. The TCR originated in a human donor in a cohort sampled during active COVID-19. The rearrangement joins TRBV6-1 to TRBJ1-1; D is perhaps TRBD1 (5 bases). The sample comprised peripheral blood. CDR3 in DNA: TGTGCCAGCAGTGAACTCGGGGGTCCTTTGAACACTGAAGCTTTCTTT. It codes for CASSELGGPLNTEAFF.